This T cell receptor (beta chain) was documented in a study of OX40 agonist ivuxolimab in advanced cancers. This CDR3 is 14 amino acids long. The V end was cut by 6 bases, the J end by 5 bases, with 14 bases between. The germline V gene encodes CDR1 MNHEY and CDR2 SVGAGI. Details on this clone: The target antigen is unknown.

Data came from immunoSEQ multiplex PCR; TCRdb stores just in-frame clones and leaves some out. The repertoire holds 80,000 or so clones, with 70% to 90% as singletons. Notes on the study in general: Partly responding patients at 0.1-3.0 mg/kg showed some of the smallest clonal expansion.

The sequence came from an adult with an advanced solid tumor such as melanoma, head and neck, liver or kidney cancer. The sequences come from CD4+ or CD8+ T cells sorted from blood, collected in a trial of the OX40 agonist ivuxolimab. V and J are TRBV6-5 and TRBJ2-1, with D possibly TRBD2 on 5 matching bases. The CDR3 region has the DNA TGTGCCAGCAGGGAAGACTTCGGGGACAATGAGCAGTTCTTC. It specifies CASREDFGDNEQFF.